The 30 T cell receptor beta chains reported below all come from one sample, sequenced in a study of CD8+ T cells in alopecia areata. After isolation, RNA underwent reverse transcription to generate cDNA as the sequencing template. Profiled with immunoSEQ multiplex PCR; TCRdb holds only in-frame clones, not every one. The repertoire consists of about 110,000 clones, none detected only once. Specimen: lesional skin. Receptor source: a C3H/HeJ mouse with alopecia areata. The mouse line has the MHC haplotype H2-k.

On this clone itself: Each gene name is a mouse one. From the germline J gene comes the end of the CDR3, since the read stops 4 residues before it. This chain joins TRBV31 and TRBJ2-4, with 12 bases matching TRBD2. CDR1 is GKSSPN and CDR2 is SITVG in the germline V gene. The CDR3 runs to 14 residues. The CDR3 DNA, read in part, is TGTGCCTGGAGCCACGGGACTGGGGGGAAC. Amino acids: CAWSHGTGGN. Given in full, the CDR3 is CAWSHGTGGNTLYF.

Concerning this clone: Germline and genes here are mouse. The CDR3 extends 4 residues past the end of the read, so its final part is completed from the germline J gene. This chain links TRBV13-1 with TRBJ1-2; 7 nucleotides match TRBD1. Germline lookup yields CDR1 NSHNY and CDR2 SYGAGN. Trimming removed 0 bases from V and 0 bases from J; junction bases left unmatched: 5. The CDR3 has 16 residues. The CDR3 protein is CASSDADGTANSDYTF. The CDR3 DNA, read in part, is TGTGCCAGCAGTGATGCAGATGGGACAGCAAACTCC.

Regarding this clone: Any gene name here is a mouse gene name. The observed sequence ends 4 residues before the CDR3 terminus, with the missing tail filled in from the germline J gene. The rearrangement joins TRBV13-3 to TRBJ2-2; tentative D call: TRBD1 (6 bases). The ends were cut back, 3 bases at V and 0 bases at J, with 12 bases in the middle. The CDR3 is 16 residues long. Germline-derived CDR1 and CDR2 are NNHDY and SYVADS. CDR3: CASSARQESNTGQLYF. Partial CDR3 DNA: TGTGCCAGCAGTGCTCGACAGGAATCAAACACCGGG.

In this sample, this clone turned up many times. Gene names denote mouse genes. With the read ending 4 residues before the CDR3 end, the germline J gene is used to fill in that end. The rearrangement links TRBV13-3 to TRBJ2-1, with TRBD2 identical over 12 bases. Germline-derived CDR1 and CDR2 are NNHDY and SYVADS. The CDR3 length is 15 residues. V gave up 7 bases and J gave up 3 bases; unmatched junction bases: 5. The DNA read from the CDR3 is TGTGCCAGCGCGACTGGGGGGGCGCCCTATGCT. Translated: CASATGGAPYA. The whole CDR3 is CASATGGAPYAEQFF.

Concerning this clone itself: Gene names refer to mouse genes. Read sequence stops 4 residues before the CDR3 end, and the germline J gene provides the missing end. The chain recombines TRBV13-3 with TRBJ2-5; D perhaps matches TRBD2 (5 bases). Trimming cost V 0 bases and J 0 bases, with 11 bases left between them. CDR1 and CDR2 (germline): NNHDY, SYVADS. The CDR3 is made up of 16 amino acids. The CDR3 spells CASSDASWDNQDTQYF. The DNA read from the CDR3 is TGTGCCAGCAGTGATGCCTCCTGGGATAACCAAGAC. Supplemented by reference TRBV13-3 and TRBJ2-5, the full variable domain reads EAAVTQSPRSKVAVTGGKVTLSCHQTNNHDYMYWYRQDTGHGLRLIHYSYVADSTEKGDIPDGYKASRPSQENFSLILELASLSQTAVYFCASSDASWDNQDTQYFGPGTRLLVL.

This clone was picked up a small number of times. The gene symbols are mouse symbols. The read falls 4 residues short of the CDR3 end, and the missing part is taken from the germline J gene. J is TRBJ2-5 and V is TRBV13-3; 8 bases are shared with TRBD1. The V and J ends lost 4 bases and 0 bases, in that order; junction bases with no gene match: 7. Germline CDR1 NNHDY, CDR2 SYVADS. The CDR3 runs 16 residues. CDR3 loop: CASSPGTGLNQDTQYF. The CDR3 bases that were read are TGTGCCAGCAGTCCCGGGACAGGCCTTAACCAAGAC.

Comments on this clone: Mouse gene names and germline throughout. The CDR3 end is not reached by the read, which stops 4 residues before it; the germline J gene fills it in. The V and J genes are TRBV13-3 and TRBJ2-3; TRBD1 aligns across 11 bases. The V and J ends lost 0 bases and 1 base, in that order; junction bases with no gene match: 4. Germline loops: CDR1 NNHDY, CDR2 SYVADS. This CDR3 is 17 amino acids long. This CDR3 reads CASSDAGTGGGAETLYF. Incomplete CDR3 DNA: TGTGCCAGCAGTGATGCTGGGACAGGGGGTGGTGCAGAA.

This clone was seen more than once but under ten times. Mouse names are used for the genes. The missing CDR3 end, 4 residues past where the read stops, is filled in from the germline J gene. J is TRBJ2-2 and V is TRBV13-1; the match to TRBD2 covers 8 bases. J gave up 2 bases and V 3 bases, and 6 bases lay outside the gene matches. CDR1 and CDR2 (germline): NSHNY, SYGAGN. The CDR3 contains 16 residues. Partial CDR3 DNA: TGTGCCAGCAGTGCCCTACTGGGGGAGAACACCGGG. Its translation: CASSALLGENTG. The CDR3 in full is CASSALLGENTGQLYF.

This clone occurred a few times. The germline and genes are mouse ones. The CDR3 end lies 4 residues beyond the end of the read and is filled in from the germline J gene. The chain couples TRBV13-3 to TRBJ1-4; TRBD1 matches 12 bases. After removal of 1 base from V and 0 bases from J, the junction contained 4 bases not matched to a gene. Germline CDR1 and CDR2: NNHDY and SYVADS. The CDR3 spans 18 residues. The CDR3 DNA, read in part, is TGTGCCAGCAGTGATCCCGGGACAGGGGGCCTTTCCAACGAA. It yields the protein CASSDPGTGGLSNE. The whole CDR3 sequence is CASSDPGTGGLSNERLFF. Full variable domain (remainder filled in from reference TRBV13-3 and TRBJ1-4): EAAVTQSPRSKVAVTGGKVTLSCHQTNNHDYMYWYRQDTGHGLRLIHYSYVADSTEKGDIPDGYKASRPSQENFSLILELASLSQTAVYFCASSDPGTGGLSNERLFFGHGTKLSVL.

This clone was seen a few times. Mouse germline and gene names are used. Sequencing ends 4 residues short of the CDR3 end; the germline J gene provides the rest. V usage is TRBV13-3 and J usage is TRBJ2-5; TRBD2 agrees at 9 bases. The V gene end was trimmed by 1 base and the J gene end by 2 bases; junction bases not matched to a gene: 5. Looked up from germline, CDR1 is NNHDY and CDR2 is SYVADS. This CDR3 region has 16 residues. CDR3 sequence: CASSDSGGALQDTQYF. CDR3 bases read: TGTGCCAGCAGTGATAGTGGGGGGGCGCTCCAAGAC.

With respect to this clone: Gene names are the mouse ones. The observed sequence ends 4 residues before the CDR3 terminus, with the missing tail filled in from the germline J gene. The rearrangement links TRBV13-3 to TRBJ2-2; 8 bases fit TRBD1. This CDR3 has 16 residues. Per germline, CDR1 NNHDY and CDR2 SYVADS. Trimming cost V 3 bases and J 3 bases; bases outside gene matches: 7. CDR3 sequence: CASSGSDRVDTGQLYF. The covered CDR3 bases are TGTGCCAGCAGTGGATCGGACAGGGTAGACACCGGG. The full variable domain, with the rest looked up from reference TRBV13-3 and TRBJ2-2, is EAAVTQSPRSKVAVTGGKVTLSCHQTNNHDYMYWYRQDTGHGLRLIHYSYVADSTEKGDIPDGYKASRPSQENFSLILELASLSQTAVYFCASSGSDRVDTGQLYFGEGSKLTVL.

This clone was seen a few times. Gene labels here are mouse ones. The read ends 4 residues before the CDR3 terminus; that terminus is restored from the germline J gene. The chain has TRBV1 and TRBJ2-5, with 9 positions matching TRBD1. CDR3 length equals 16 residues. V gave up 4 bases and J gave up 0 bases; unmatched junction bases: 5. Germline V CDR1 and CDR2: NSQYPW, LRSPGD (reference sequence). CDR3 protein: CTCSGQGGLNQDTQYF. The covered CDR3 bases are TGCACCTGCAGTGGACAGGGGGGCCTTAACCAAGAC. The full variable domain, completed using reference TRBV1 and TRBJ2-5, is VTLLEQNPRWRLVPRGQAVNLRCILKNSQYPWMSWYQQDLQKQLQWLFTLRSPGDKEVKSLPGADYLATRVTDTELRLQVANMSQGRTLYCTCSGQGGLNQDTQYFGPGTRLLVL.

With regard to this clone: Each gene name is a mouse one. From the germline J gene comes the end of the CDR3, since the read stops 4 residues before it. The chain is built from TRBV19 and TRBJ1-1; D unclear. The CDR3 contains 14 residues. Germline assignment: CDR1 FNHDT and CDR2 SITEND (reference sequence). V dropped 4 bases and J dropped 1 base, with 11 bases sitting between them. The CDR3 reads CASSPGHKNTEVFF. Partial CDR3 DNA: TGTGCCAGCAGTCCAGGCCACAAAAACACA.

A note on this clone: The gene names given are mouse names. The read is 4 residues too short to cover the CDR3 end, so that end is filled in from the germline J gene. The genes are TRBV19 and TRBJ1-4; the match to TRBD1 covers 9 bases. Germline V gene lookup returns CDR1 FNHDT and CDR2 SITEND (reference sequence). V lost 3 bases, J lost 2 bases, and 5 bases stayed unmatched. CDR3 size: 16 residues. CDR3 residues: CASSTPGQGSNERLFF. The covered CDR3 bases are TGTGCCAGCAGTACTCCGGGACAGGGCTCCAACGAA.

In the case of this clone: Mouse names are used for the genes. The CDR3 DNA, read in part, is TGTGCTAGCAGTAGGGACTGGGGGTTCTATGCT. It is translated as CASSRDWGFYA. The entire CDR3 is CASSRDWGFYAEQFF. The chain recombines TRBV17 with TRBJ2-1; 10 nucleotides align to TRBD2. Read data end 4 residues before the CDR3 end; the end is taken from the germline J gene. The ends lost 3 bases at V and 3 bases at J; junction bases unmatched: 2. This CDR3 has 15 residues. Per germline, CDR1 MNHDT and CDR2 YYDKIL.

Regarding this clone: Mouse germline and gene names are used. The read terminates 4 residues ahead of where the CDR3 ends, so the germline J gene completes it. This chain links TRBV13-3 with TRBJ2-1; no clear D. V was cut by 3 bases and J by 3 bases, with 7 bases left in between. Germline CDR1 reads NNHDY; CDR2 reads SYVADS. This CDR3 is 13 amino acids long. The part of the CDR3 DNA that was read is TGTGCCAGCAGTGCCGTCCTCTATGCT. This gives the protein CASSAVLYA. The CDR3 as a whole reads CASSAVLYAEQFF.

This clone was seen only a few times. Gene names denote mouse genes. The CDR3 goes on 4 residues after the read ends, and that part is filled in from the germline J gene. V usage is TRBV13-3 and J usage is TRBJ1-1; 7 bases fit TRBD1. The CDR3 has 15 amino acids. The J segment lost 1 base and the V segment lost 1 base, leaving 4 bases of the junction unmatched. From germline, CDR1 is NNHDY and CDR2 SYVADS. CDR3 DNA, as far as it was read: TGTGCCAGCAGTGATCTACAGGGGATAAACACA. It specifies CASSDLQGINT. In full, the CDR3 reads CASSDLQGINTEVFF.

Of note for this clone: Gene and germline names: mouse. The read ends 4 residues early relative to the CDR3; the germline J gene fills the gap. This chain uses TRBV13-1 with TRBJ2-1; 11 bases are shared with TRBD2. The CDR3 contains 14 residues. Germline CDR1 reads NSHNY; CDR2 reads SYGAGN. This CDR3 reads CASSTGGAGAEQFF. The CDR3 DNA, read in part, is TGTGCCAGCAGTACTGGGGGGGCGGGGGCT.

On this clone: TCRdb's protein and the DNA translation differ at residue 13; the protein here comes from the DNA. Gene names refer to mouse genes. The sequence runs out 3 residues before the end of the CDR3; the remainder is reconstructed from the germline J gene. This chain links TRBV19 with TRBJ1-6; 11 bases are shared with TRBD1. TRBJ1-6 is identified as an open reading frame with a role that is uncertain. The CDR3 length is 16 residues. J lost 7 bases, V lost 0 bases, and 3 bases had no gene match. Germline loops: CDR1 FNHDT, CDR2 SITEND (reference sequence). The sequenced CDR3 bases are TGTGCCAGCAGTATAGAGGGACAGGGGGGAAATTCGCCC. Amino acids: CASSIEGQGGNSP. The full-length CDR3 reads as CASSIEGQGGNSPLYF.

This clone was observed a few times. The genes and germline here are from mouse. The CDR3 protein is CASSAGLGRYAEQFF. Incomplete CDR3 DNA: TGTGCCAGCAGTGCCGGACTGGGGCGCTATGCT. This chain uses TRBV13-1 with TRBJ2-1; 9 nucleotides agree with TRBD2. The read stops 4 residues short of the end of the CDR3; the missing end is completed from the germline J gene. The V segment lost 3 bases and the J segment 3 bases; nucleotides outside the gene matches: 4. This CDR3 is built from 15 residues. Germline V gives CDR1 NSHNY, CDR2 SYGAGN.

This clone was counted between two and nine times. The protein TCRdb lists differs from the translation of the DNA at residue 11; the protein given here is translated from the DNA itself. Genes and germline are mouse. Read coverage stops 3 residues before the CDR3 terminus; the germline J gene supplies the remainder. The chain couples TRBV5 to TRBJ1-3; 7 positions agree with TRBD1. CDR3 length: 14 amino acids. Germline assignment: CDR1 LGHNA and CDR2 YNLKQL (reference sequence). With 4 bases clipped from V and 2 bases from J, the junction kept 2 bases outside the gene matches. CDR3 amino acids: CASSLQGTGNTLYF. The DNA read from the CDR3 is TGTGCCAGCAGCCTACAGGGGACTGGAAATACG.

This clone was observed a few times. Mouse gene names apply. CDR3 protein: CASSQDGTGGGGYAEQFF. The CDR3 DNA, read in part, is TGTGCCAGCAGCCAAGATGGGACAGGGGGCGGGGGGTATGCT. The J gene is TRBJ2-1, the V gene TRBV5; 12 nucleotides align to TRBD1. The read falls 4 residues short of the CDR3 end, and the missing part is taken from the germline J gene. The CDR3 sequence is 18 residues long. Losses at the gene ends were 0 bases for V and 4 bases for J; bases not matched to a gene: 7. Germline V gene sequence: CDR1 LGHNA, CDR2 YNLKQL (reference sequence).

There are many counts of this clone. At residue 11, the translated DNA and the protein in TCRdb do not agree; the protein given here is derived from the DNA. The germline and genes are mouse ones. The DNA ends 3 residues before the CDR3 does, and the rest of the CDR3 is filled in from the germline J gene. The chain carries TRBV13-3 and TRBJ1-3, with 9 bases fitting TRBD1. The CDR3 length is 14 residues. V lost 7 bases and J lost 3; bases outside the gene matches: 5. The germline V gene encodes CDR1 NNHDY and CDR2 SYVADS. CDR3 loop: CASARQGGGNTLYF. CDR3 DNA (partial): TGTGCCAGCGCCAGACAGGGGGGTGGAAATACG. Filled out from reference TRBV13-3 and TRBJ1-3, the complete variable domain reads EAAVTQSPRSKVAVTGGKVTLSCHQTNNHDYMYWYRQDTGHGLRLIHYSYVADSTEKGDIPDGYKASRPSQENFSLILELASLSQTAVYFCASARQGGGNTLYFGEGSRLIVV.

On this clone itself: The germline and genes are mouse ones. The read ends 4 residues early relative to the CDR3; the germline J gene fills the gap. The chain uses TRBV13-1 and TRBJ2-1, with 7 positions matching TRBD1. Germline V gene lookup returns CDR1 NSHNY and CDR2 SYGAGN. The CDR3 length is 13 residues. With 5 bases clipped from V and 6 bases from J, the junction kept 5 bases outside the gene matches. CDR3 bases read: TGTGCCAGCAGCCCACAGGGGAGTGCT. Translating it yields CASSPQGSA. The whole CDR3 reads CASSPQGSAEQFF.

Worth noting for this clone: Mouse germline and gene names are used. Read sequence stops 4 residues before the CDR3 end, and the germline J gene provides the missing end. The genes are TRBV13-1 and TRBJ2-5, with 12 bases fitting TRBD1. Germline values: CDR1 NSHNY, CDR2 SYGAGN. This CDR3 spans 16 amino acids. The chain's CDR3 is CASSEGTGGHPDTQYF. The covered CDR3 bases are TGTGCCAGCAGTGAAGGGACAGGGGGCCATCCAGAC.

In the case of this clone: Each gene name is a mouse one. From the germline J gene comes the end of the CDR3, since the read stops 4 residues before it. The chain couples TRBV19 to TRBJ2-2; 11 bases are a match to TRBD2. V trimming: 4 bases; J trimming: 0 bases; junction bases outside the gene matches: 5. This CDR3 has 17 amino acids. CDR1 FNHDT and CDR2 SITEND come from the germline V gene (reference sequence). This CDR3 reads CASSVDWGDANTGQLYF. CDR3 DNA, as far as it was read: TGTGCCAGCAGTGTGGACTGGGGGGACGCAAACACCGGG.

As concerns this clone: These gene names are mouse names. The read is 4 residues too short to cover the CDR3 end, so that end is filled in from the germline J gene. This chain uses TRBV1 with TRBJ2-7; 8 bases are a match to TRBD2. The J segment lost 3 bases and the V segment lost 1 base, leaving 5 bases of the junction unmatched. Per germline, CDR1 NSQYPW and CDR2 LRSPGD (reference sequence). This CDR3 region has 15 residues. The CDR3 loop is CTCSAGAGGHYEQYF. The CDR3 DNA, read in part, is TGCACCTGCAGTGCAGGGGCTGGGGGGCACTAT.

This clone was seen a few times. TCRdb's protein and the DNA translation differ at residue 11; the protein here comes from the DNA. These gene names are mouse names. The missing CDR3 end, 3 residues past where the read stops, is filled in from the germline J gene. The chain couples TRBV13-3 to TRBJ1-6; possible D gene TRBD1, 5 bases. TRBJ1-6 is given ORF status, its function remaining uncertain. With 1 base removed from V and 7 bases from J, the gap between germline ends came to 9 bases. This CDR3 has 14 amino acids. From germline, CDR1 is NNHDY and CDR2 SYVADS. The CDR3 reads CASSDHRRNSPLYF. CDR3 bases read: TGTGCCAGCAGTGATCACAGGAGGAATTCGCCC.

This clone turned up a few times. The genes are named according to mouse. The read falls 4 residues short of the CDR3 end, and the missing part is taken from the germline J gene. The genes are TRBV1 and TRBJ2-7, with 7 bases fitting TRBD1. CDR1 NSQYPW and CDR2 LRSPGD come from the germline V gene (reference sequence). Trimming cost V 0 bases and J 3 bases; bases outside gene matches: 5. The CDR3 extends over 15 amino acids. The covered CDR3 bases are TGCACCTGCAGTGCAGATTCCCCAGGGGGCTAT. This translates into CTCSADSPGGY. The CDR3 as a whole reads CTCSADSPGGYEQYF.

As regards this clone: Gene names follow the mouse nomenclature. The read halts 4 residues ahead of the CDR3 end, with the missing end drawn from the germline J gene. This chain joins TRBV13-3 and TRBJ2-2; 8 bases line up with TRBD1. The CDR3 runs 12 residues. Germline values: CDR1 NNHDY, CDR2 SYVADS. The covered CDR3 bases are TGTGCCAGCCAGGGGGCGGCGGGG. Protein: CASQGAAG. The CDR3 in its entirety is CASQGAAGQLYF.